This entry concerns a single TCR beta chain. This sample is drawn from a study of cytomegalovirus exposure and HLA in healthy donors. The V gene's germline CDR1 is SQVTM and CDR2 ANQGSEA. Germline trimming cut 3 bases from V and 2 bases from J; bases unmatched to any gene: 8. CDR3 length equals 15 residues. The PCR employed 60 Vbeta primers together with 13 Jbeta primers. Here immunoSEQ multiplex PCR was the method, and the copy in TCRdb shows in-frame clones only, minus some. The sample consists of over 200,000 clones, 75% to 85% of them appearing once. The rearrangement joins TRBV29-1 to TRBJ1-2; 8 positions agree with TRBD1. The specimen sequenced was PBMCs. The clonotype was recovered from a woman aged 55-75 years in good health and CMV-seropositive. CDR3 loop: CSVDGTRQGNYGYTF. The CDR3, as DNA: TGCAGCGTTGACGGAACGAGACAGGGGAACTATGGCTACACCTTC.